This T cell receptor (beta chain) appears in the sequencing data of a study of shared clonotypes between healthy human individuals. Notes on the study in general: The generation probabilities recorded for non-shared clonotypes fell below those of clonotypes shared by all four donors.

A single count supports this clone. Antigen: not known. The table came from immunoSEQ multiplex PCR; TCRdb's copy has only in-frame clones and leaves some out. The sample records 190,000 or so clones, about 66% being singletons. Those who donated were healthy HIV-negative adults, with no recent acute infections or vaccinations reported. V shed 2 bases and J 1 base; nucleotides not matched to a gene: 3. The CDR3 is made up of 15 amino acids. Germline CDR1 is SGHRS and CDR2 is YFSETQ. The specimen was memory CD4+ T cells sorted from blood. The subset was: CD45RA-negative fraction. The sequence was obtained from a man aged 30 to 39 in good health. The V call is TRBV5-1, the J call TRBJ2-3; 8 nucleotides line up with TRBD2. CDR3 loop: CASSFEAGGTDTQYF. The CDR3 DNA reads TGCGCCAGCAGCTTCGAAGCGGGAGGCACAGATACGCAGTATTTT.